This T cell receptor beta chain was identified during a study of blood T cell repertoires in COVID-19. Whole-study context: Samples taken during acute and convalescent COVID-19 were collected in the United States, Italy and Spain. Nucleic acid was either cDNA or gDNA, and it came from T cells, B-cell-depleted T cells, or PBMCs.

Original data processing: The assay estimated nucleated cells by amplifying reference gene primers. Some clones are missing from TCRdb's copy, which holds only in-frame ones; the method was immunoSEQ multiplex PCR. D and trimming were read from the DNA, whereas the V and J calls and clone size are those reported in that table. The sample has some 200,000 clones, around four fifths seen once. Enrolment of Seattle patients took place during active infection, and they were followed longitudinally. V was pared by 4 bases and J by 2 bases, with 3 bases of the junction left unmatched. The CDR3 totals 15 residues. Germline assignment: CDR1 LGHDT and CDR2 YNNKEL (reference sequence).

The J gene is TRBJ2-1, the V gene TRBV3-1 (or the pseudogene TRBV3-2); 9 bases map to TRBD2. The specimen was peripheral blood. The source of this sequence is a man aged 55 to 69 with COVID-19, enrolled during active disease. DNA of the CDR3: TGTGCCAGCAGCCCCAGCGGGAGGACCTACAATGAGCAGTTCTTC. Its translation is CASSPSGRTYNEQFF.